Below, 13 T cell receptor beta chains from the same sample are listed, as sequenced in a study of PD-1 blockade in mismatch repair-deficient tumors. Here immunoSEQ multiplex PCR was the method, and the copy in TCRdb shows in-frame clones only, minus some. The sample contains 30,000 to 40,000 clones, 65% to 85% of which appear only once. Sample: PBMCs, taken around 6 weeks after starting pembrolizumab. The origin of the receptors is an adult with mismatch repair-deficient cancer.

A few counts support this clone. The J gene is TRBJ2-7, the V gene TRBV15; a possible D gene is TRBD1 (6 bases). The germline V and J ends were trimmed by 2 bases and 4 bases, with 9 bases remaining between them. Germline V gene lookup returns CDR1 LNHNV and CDR2 YYDKDF (reference sequence). This CDR3 contains 13 residues. CDR3 protein: CATSRQQGYEQYF. The CDR3 DNA sequence: TGTGCCACCAGCAGACAACAGGGATACGAGCAGTACTTC.

As for this clone: The same CDR3 is also encoded by other DNA sequences in this sample. This CDR3 reads CSVGVAGMDTEAFF. The CDR3 bases are TGCAGCGTTGGGGTCGCGGGGATGGACACTGAAGCTTTCTTT. The V call is TRBV29-1, the J call TRBJ1-1; D remains ambiguous. CDR3 length: 14 amino acids. CDR1 and CDR2 (germline): SQVTM, ANQGSEA. V was clipped by 4 bases and J by 3 bases, with 15 bases between them.

V is TRBV28 and J is TRBJ2-7; maybe TRBD1 (6 bases). The length of the CDR3 is 14 residues. Germline V CDR1 and CDR2: MDHEN, SYDVKM. V lost 7 bases, J lost 2 bases, and 15 bases lay in between. The chain's CDR3 is CASIDRNNPYEQYF. Here the CDR3 DNA reads TGTGCCAGCATTGACAGGAACAACCCCTACGAGCAGTACTTC.

V and J are TRBV27 and TRBJ2-1; a possible D gene is TRBD2 (5 bases). Trimming shortened V by 2 bases and J by 0 bases, and 8 bases separated the two germline ends. This CDR3 is 15 amino acids long. Germline V gives CDR1 MNHEY, CDR2 SMNVEV (reference sequence). CDR3 nucleotides: TGTGCCAGCAGTTTACGGGAAAGCTCCTACAATGAGCAGTTCTTC. Translation gives CASSLRESSYNEQFF.

The V gene is TRBV28, the J gene TRBJ1-1; weak D call: TRBD1 (5 bases). The CDR3 runs to 15 residues. V was cut by 7 bases and J by 3 bases, with 18 bases left in between. The germline CDR1 and CDR2 sequences are MDHEN and SYDVKM. CDR3 loop: CASTTTGEGDTEAFF. For the CDR3, the DNA is TGTGCCAGCACAACTACAGGAGAAGGAGACACTGAAGCTTTCTTT.

The rearrangement uses TRBV7-9 and TRBJ2-6; the match to TRBD2 covers 11 bases. Germline V gene sequence: CDR1 SEHNR, CDR2 FQNEAQ (reference sequence). The CDR3 loop spans 19 amino acids. The ends lost 1 base at V and 0 bases at J; junction bases unmatched: 5. For the CDR3, the DNA is TGTGCCAGCAGCTTAGGACTAGCGGGAAGGAGCTCTGGGGCCAACGTCCTGACTTTC. Its protein product is CASSLGLAGRSSGANVLTF. Full variable domain (missing parts from reference TRBV7-9 and TRBJ2-6): DTGVSQNPRHKITKRGQNVTFRCDPISEHNRLYWYRQTLGQGPEFLTYFQNEAQLEKSRLLSDRFSAERPKGSFSTLEIQRTEQGDSAMYLCASSLGLAGRSSGANVLTFGAGSRLTVL.

This clone was seen more than once but under ten times. This chain uses TRBV5-1 with TRBJ2-1; 9 positions match TRBD1. Germline assignment: CDR1 SGHRS and CDR2 YFSETQ. The trim removed 1 base at V and 8 bases at J, leaving 7 bases unmatched. The CDR3 has 15 residues. CDR3: CASSLKGTGFDEQFF. Here the CDR3 DNA reads TGCGCCAGCAGCTTGAAGGGGACAGGGTTTGATGAGCAGTTCTTC. The full variable domain, in which reference TRBV5-1 and TRBJ2-1 provide the parts outside the CDR3, is KAGVTQTPRYLIKTRGQQVTLSCSPISGHRSVSWYQQTPGQGLQFLFEYFSETQRNKGNFPGRFSGRQFSNSRSEMNVSTLELGDSALYLCASSLKGTGFDEQFFGPGTRLTVL.

The chain couples TRBV30 to TRBJ1-1; D is unclear. The CDR3 has 13 residues. The germline V gene has CDR1 GTSNPN and CDR2 SVGIG (reference sequence). Deletions cut 3 bases from V and 9 bases from J, with 17 bases between. CDR3 protein: CAWRSIPLLKAFF. In DNA, the CDR3 is TGTGCCTGGAGAAGTATCCCTTTACTTAAAGCTTTCTTT.

This sequence joins TRBV15 and TRBJ1-5; tentatively, D is TRBD1 (5 bases). This CDR3 has 18 amino acids. CDR1 and CDR2 from the germline V gene are LNHNV and YYDKDF (reference sequence). V lost 1 base and J 0 bases, leaving 16 bases between the germline ends. CDR3 DNA sequence: TGTGCCACCAGCAGAGTTGCGACAGAGCCTCATAGCAATCAGCCCCAGCATTTT. This codes for CATSRVATEPHSNQPQHF.

The rearrangement joins TRBV7-9 to TRBJ2-1, with D tentatively TRBD1 (6 bases). CDR3 length: 15 amino acids. Germline assignment: CDR1 SEHNR and CDR2 FQNEAQ (reference sequence). Trimming shortened V by 5 bases and J by 5 bases, and 16 bases separated the two germline ends. CDR3 loop: CASSRRLDRNNEQFF. CDR3 coding DNA: TGTGCCAGCAGCCGCCGGCTGGACAGAAACAATGAGCAGTTCTTC.

The chain uses TRBV5-1 and TRBJ2-3; 9 bases fit TRBD2. The V and J ends lost 0 bases and 3 bases, in that order; junction bases with no gene match: 5. The V gene's germline CDR1 is SGHRS and CDR2 YFSETQ. The CDR3 length is 16 residues. CDR3 protein: CASSLGASGKTDTQYF. The CDR3 nucleotides are TGCGCCAGCAGCTTGGGAGCTAGCGGGAAAACAGATACGCAGTATTTT. Full variable domain (outside the CDR3, taken from reference TRBV5-1 and TRBJ2-3): KAGVTQTPRYLIKTRGQQVTLSCSPISGHRSVSWYQQTPGQGLQFLFEYFSETQRNKGNFPGRFSGRQFSNSRSEMNVSTLELGDSALYLCASSLGASGKTDTQYFGPGTRLTVL.

V usage is TRBV15 and J usage is TRBJ1-5, with 9 positions matching TRBD1. Germline CDR1 LNHNV, CDR2 YYDKDF (reference sequence). The CDR3 length is 17 residues. Trimming took 5 bases from V and 7 from J; bases not matched to a gene: 15. The DNA for the CDR3 is TGTGCCACCAGCTTCTACAGGGGGCGCGGAGACAGGCAGCCCCAGCATTTT. Amino acid sequence: CATSFYRGRGDRQPQHF.

The genes are TRBV9 and TRBJ2-5; 11 bases map to TRBD2. Germline lookup yields CDR1 SGDLS and CDR2 YYNGEE. J was trimmed by 5 bases and V by 5 bases; bases with no gene match: 8. The CDR3 loop spans 15 amino acids. CDR3 sequence: CASSTLAGGVETQYF. DNA of the CDR3: TGTGCCAGCAGTACCTTAGCGGGAGGGGTGGAGACCCAGTACTTC.